These 21 T cell receptor beta chains came from one sample sequenced in a study of cytomegalovirus exposure and HLA in healthy donors. The PCR ran on 60 Vbeta and 13 Jbeta primers. Sequencing was performed with immunoSEQ multiplex PCR; in TCRdb, only in-frame clones are kept and a portion is missing. The data show 100,000 or so clones, over 60% seen once. The material sequenced was PBMCs. These TCRs come from a female donor in good health and CMV-seropositive.

The genes are TRBV28 and TRBJ2-2; possibly TRBD1 for D (6 bases). There are 14 residues in the CDR3. V was shortened by 5 bases and J by 7 bases, with 14 bases between the two germline ends. Germline V gene lookup returns CDR1 MDHEN and CDR2 SYDVKM. In nucleotides, the CDR3 is TGTGCCAGCAGTCTAACAGGGTCGGTCGGGGAGCTGTTTTTT. It encodes CASSLTGSVGELFF. Together with reference TRBV28 and TRBJ2-2, the CDR3 gives the full variable domain: DVKVTQSSRYLVKRTGEKVFLECVQDMDHENMFWYRQDPGLGLRLIYFSYDVKMKEKGDIPEGYSVSREKKERFSLILESASTNQTSMYLCASSLTGSVGELFFGEGSRLTVL.

CDR3: CSVLPGQLNTEAFF. The CDR3 bases are TGCAGCGTTCTGCCTGGACAGTTGAACACTGAAGCTTTCTTT. This chain connects TRBV29-1 to TRBJ1-1; tentative D call: TRBD1 (6 bases). Trimming shortened V by 5 bases and J by 0 bases, and 13 bases separated the two germline ends. This CDR3 has 14 residues. Germline V gives CDR1 SQVTM, CDR2 ANQGSEA.

The V and J genes are TRBV6-1 and TRBJ2-1, with 10 bases matching TRBD2. The CDR3 covers 14 residues. The V segment lost 4 bases and the J segment 4 bases; nucleotides outside the gene matches: 1. Looked up from germline, CDR1 is MNHNS and CDR2 is SASEGT. DNA for the CDR3: TGTGCCAGCAGTGCTAGCGGGAGTTACAATGAGCAGTTCTTC. Protein sequence: CASSASGSYNEQFF.

This chain joins TRBV28 and TRBJ2-7, with TRBD1 matching over 8 bases. The CDR3 length is 16 residues. Germline V gene lookup returns CDR1 MDHEN and CDR2 SYDVKM. After removal of 6 bases from V and 4 bases from J, the junction contained 14 bases not matched to a gene. The CDR3 region has the DNA TGTGCCAGCAGCCTCATGGGGGGACAGGCAAAATACGAGCAGTACTTC. This sequence encodes CASSLMGGQAKYEQYF.

The CDR3 bases are TGTGCCAGCAGCCGCGAACTAGCGGTGCACTACGAGCAGTACTTC. Its translation: CASSRELAVHYEQYF. J is TRBJ2-7 and V is TRBV4-2; 8 bases are shared with TRBD2. Germline V lookup: CDR1 LGHNA, CDR2 YNFKEQ. V was pared by 4 bases and J by 3 bases, with 8 bases of the junction left unmatched. This CDR3 spans 15 amino acids.

This rearrangement joins TRBV2 to TRBJ1-5; a weak D match, TRBD1 (6 bases). The V gene's germline CDR1 is SNHLY and CDR2 FYNNEI. With 7 bases removed from V and 0 bases from J, the gap between germline ends came to 10 bases. The CDR3 extends over 14 amino acids. The DNA for the CDR3 is TGTGCCAGCAACAGGGTAAATAGCAATCAGCCCCAGCATTTT. This translates into CASNRVNSNQPQHF.

The chain is built from TRBV15 and TRBJ1-2; D gene unclear. V lost 1 base to trimming and J lost 13 bases, with 16 bases between them. Germline V gene sequence: CDR1 LNHNV, CDR2 YYDKDF (reference sequence). The CDR3 consists of 13 residues. Here the CDR3 DNA reads TGTGCCACCAGCAGAGCTCCCTCGACACCCGTCACCTTC. Translating gives CATSRAPSTPVTF.

The chain is built from TRBV6-6 and TRBJ1-4; 8 nucleotides agree with TRBD1. Trimming at V came to 4 bases and at J to 4 bases, leaving 8 bases not matched to a gene. The CDR3 has 16 amino acids. Germline CDR1 reads MNHNY; CDR2 reads SVGAGI (reference sequence). CDR3 in amino acids: CASSSAYRGDNEKLFF. In nucleotides, the CDR3 is TGTGCCAGCAGTTCCGCTTACAGGGGGGATAATGAAAAACTGTTTTTT.

The CDR3 here is CASSLGTIPLRSGANVLTF. CDR3 in DNA: TGTGCCAGCAGCTTAGGGACAATCCCCTTGAGGTCTGGGGCCAACGTCCTGACTTTC. V usage is TRBV11-2 and J usage is TRBJ2-6, with a tentative D call TRBD1 (5 bases). V gave up 1 base and J gave up 1 base, with 17 bases separating them. This CDR3 comprises 19 residues. CDR1 is SGHAT and CDR2 is FQNNGV in the germline V gene.

The CDR3: CASSVTPSSEQFF. DNA of the CDR3: TGTGCCAGCAGCGTCACTCCAAGCTCTGAGCAGTTCTTC. The rearrangement joins TRBV9 to TRBJ2-1; D is undetermined. The germline V gene encodes CDR1 SGDLS and CDR2 YYNGEE. Between the trimmed V and J ends, which lost 2 bases and 9 bases, there was a span of 12 bases. The CDR3 is 13 residues long.

This sequence joins TRBV5-4 and TRBJ2-1; 9 bases agree with TRBD2. Germline-derived CDR1 and CDR2 are SGHNT and YYREEE (reference sequence). There are 15 residues in the CDR3. Germline trimming cut 1 base from V and 8 bases from J; bases unmatched to any gene: 7. The CDR3 DNA follows: TGTGCCAGCAGCTTGCTAGCGGGAAGGCGGGATGAGCAGTTCTTC. As protein: CASSLLAGRRDEQFF.

The chain combines TRBV28 with TRBJ1-5; TRBD1 aligns across 7 bases. The CDR3 is 16 residues long. Germline V gene data show CDR1 as MDHEN and CDR2 as SYDVKM. V trimming: 2 bases; J trimming: 0 bases; junction bases outside the gene matches: 4. CDR3 protein: CASSLTWDSSNQPQHF. CDR3 nucleotides: TGTGCCAGCAGTTTAACCTGGGACAGTAGCAATCAGCCCCAGCATTTT.

V and J are TRBV6-5 and TRBJ1-2; no reliable D call. Looked up from germline, CDR1 is MNHEY and CDR2 is SVGAGI. CDR3 length equals 16 residues. Between the trimmed V and J ends, which lost 0 bases and 3 bases, there was a span of 14 bases. The CDR3 is CASSYSSGYGYYGYTF. For the CDR3, the DNA is TGTGCCAGCAGTTACTCATCGGGGTACGGTTACTATGGCTACACCTTC.

This chain joins TRBV5-6 and TRBJ2-7; 9 bases map to TRBD2. The V gene end was trimmed by 5 bases and the J gene end by 2 bases; junction bases not matched to a gene: 8. CDR1 is SGHDT and CDR2 is YYEEEE in the germline V gene. There are 15 residues in the CDR3. The CDR3 DNA reads TGTGCCAGCAGACTTAGCGGGGGCCTACCCTACGAGCAGTACTTC. Its protein product is CASRLSGGLPYEQYF. The full variable domain, with the rest looked up from reference TRBV5-6 and TRBJ2-7, is DAGVTQSPTHLIKTRGQQVTLRCSPKSGHDTVSWYQQALGQGPQFIFQYYEEEERQRGNFPDRFSGHQFPNYSSELNVNALLLGDSALYLCASRLSGGLPYEQYFGPGTRLTVT.

This clone was observed once. The V call is TRBV10-3, the J call TRBJ2-3, with 7 bases fitting TRBD2. This CDR3 is 17 amino acids long. V was clipped by 4 bases and J by 4 bases; unmatched bases: 14. Germline V lookup: CDR1 ENHRY, CDR2 SYGVKD. Written as DNA, the CDR3 is TGTGCCATCAGTGGGGAGGGTCTCGGGAGTGGTTCAGATACGCAGTATTTT. Translating it yields CAISGEGLGSGSDTQYF.

The CDR3 protein is CASSPTGPTNYGYTF. CDR3 sequence (DNA): TGTGCCAGCAGTCCGACAGGGCCGACTAACTATGGCTACACCTTC. The V gene is TRBV25-1, the J gene TRBJ1-2; 7 nucleotides line up with TRBD1. J was trimmed by 0 bases and V by 5 bases; bases with no gene match: 6. This CDR3 has 15 residues. Germline V CDR1 and CDR2: MGHDK, SYGVNS.

The V call is TRBV12-5, the J call TRBJ1-4; D perhaps matches TRBD1 (5 bases). The CDR3 is 14 residues long. V lost 5 bases and J 7 bases, leaving 14 bases between the germline ends. In germline, CDR1 is LGHNT, CDR2 FRNRAP. CDR3 nucleotides: TGTGCTAGTGGTCCCGGGACTTTCGGTGAAAAACTGTTTTTT. This encodes CASGPGTFGEKLFF.

CDR3 sequence (DNA): TGTGCCAGCAGTTTGGTCAGGGCTAACTATGGCTACACCTTC. Protein product: CASSLVRANYGYTF. The chain joins TRBV28 to TRBJ1-2, with a possible D match to TRBD1 (5 bases). CDR3 size: 14 residues. Germline CDR1 reads MDHEN; CDR2 reads SYDVKM. Trimming shortened V by 3 bases and J by 0 bases, and 8 bases separated the two germline ends.

The chain recombines TRBV4-3 with TRBJ2-7, with a possible D match to TRBD2 (5 bases). CDR3 size: 15 residues. Deletions cut 0 bases from V and 5 bases from J, with 14 bases between. CDR1 and CDR2 (germline): LGHNA, YSLEER. The CDR3 DNA sequence: TGCGCCAGCAGCCAAGAACAGCGGCCCGGGGACGAGCAGTACTTC. Amino acids: CASSQEQRPGDEQYF.

This chain links TRBV28 with TRBJ2-3; 12 nucleotides match TRBD1. Germline V gene lookup returns CDR1 MDHEN and CDR2 SYDVKM. This CDR3 is built from 20 residues. The V and J ends lost 6 bases and 0 bases, in that order; junction bases with no gene match: 16. The CDR3 region is CASSYNRRDRGRSSTDTQYF. Written as DNA, the CDR3 is TGTGCCAGCAGCTACAACAGAAGGGACAGGGGGCGTTCTAGCACAGATACGCAGTATTTT.

This chain connects TRBV18 to TRBJ2-7, with 14 bases that match TRBD2. V gave up 5 bases and J gave up 5 bases; unmatched junction bases: 8. Per the germline V gene, CDR1 is KGHSH and CDR2 is LQKENI. CDR3 length: 16 amino acids. DNA of the CDR3: TGTGCCAGCTCATTCAAAGGGACTAGCGGGAGCGACGAGCAGTACTTC. Translating it yields CASSFKGTSGSDEQYF.